The rows below give T cell receptor beta chains drawn from one sample of a study of OX40 agonist ivuxolimab in advanced cancers. Profiled with immunoSEQ multiplex PCR; TCRdb holds only in-frame clones, not every one. The repertoire consists of around 72,000 clones, with about 85% occurring once and the leading ten covering 4.5% to 6%. The input for sequencing was CD4+ or CD8+ T cells sorted from blood, taken in a trial of the OX40 agonist ivuxolimab. Every receptor here comes from an adult with an advanced solid tumor such as melanoma, head and neck, liver or kidney cancer. The CDR3 runs from the conserved cysteine through the conserved F or W. A D gene is named only where the DNA matches it firmly. For some rows the clone size is stated as once, few or many, or as a class when expanded; others skip it.

>TRBV5-1|TRBJ1-5|NA|NA
CASSFDSNQPQHF
TGCGCCAGCAGCTTTGACAGCAATCAGCCCCAGCATTTT
>TRBV6-5|TRBJ1-3|NA|NA
CASSYSGNSGNTIYF
TGTGCCAGCAGTTACTCGGGGAACTCTGGAAACACCATATATTTT
>TRBV7-9|TRBJ1-1|NA|NA
CASSSSGGGTEAFF
TGTGCCAGCAGCTCATCGGGGGGTGGGACTGAAGCTTTCTTT
>TRBV13|TRBJ2-7|TRBD1|NA
CASSPIPRTGSSYEQYF
TGTGCCAGCAGCCCCATCCCCAGGACAGGAAGCTCCTACGAGCAGTACTTC
>TRBV4-2|TRBJ1-5|NA|NA
CASSQEIQGTHQPQHF
TGTGCCAGCAGCCAAGAAATCCAGGGTACTCATCAGCCCCAGCATTTT
>TRBV19|TRBJ2-5|TRBD1|NA
CASSGGTGGETQYF
TGTGCCAGTAGTGGAGGGACAGGCGGGGAGACCCAGTACTTC
>TRBV14|TRBJ2-3|TRBD2|NA
CASSKGTSSADTQYF
TGTGCCAGCAGCAAAGGGACTAGCAGCGCAGATACGCAGTATTTT
>TRBV5-1|TRBJ1-1|TRBD1|NA
CASSFQGAGTEAFF
TGCGCCAGCAGCTTTCAGGGGGCAGGGACTGAAGCTTTCTTT
>TRBV7-3|TRBJ2-5|TRBD2|NA
CASSPEDSGRETQYF
TGCGCCAGCAGCCCCGAGGATAGCGGGCGGGAGACCCAGTACTTC
>TRBV30|TRBJ2-3|NA|few
CAWSGGLGRSSTDTQYF
TGTGCCTGGAGCGGAGGATTGGGCAGATCTAGCACAGATACGCAGTATTTT
>TRBV5-1|TRBJ2-3|NA|NA
CASSLSSSPATDTQYF
TGCGCCAGCAGCTTGTCGTCCTCCCCGGCGACAGATACGCAGTATTTT
>TRBV27|TRBJ1-5|NA|NA
CASSLSPNTPPQHF
TGTGCCAGCAGTTTAAGCCCCAACACTCCGCCCCAGCATTTT
>TRBV2|TRBJ2-7|TRBD2|few
CASSEPRGEYEQYF
TGTGCCAGCAGTGAACCCCGGGGGGAATACGAGCAGTACTTC
>TRBV29-1|TRBJ2-7|NA|NA
CSVVSFSYEQYF
TGCAGCGTTGTAAGTTTTTCCTACGAGCAGTACTTC
>TRBV2|TRBJ2-2|NA|NA
CASTVLGGDTGELFF
TGTGCCAGCACCGTCCTTGGAGGGGACACCGGGGAGCTGTTTTTT
>TRBV21-1|TRBJ2-7|NA|NA
CASSPQYGLAFYEQYF
TGTGCCAGCAGCCCCCAGTACGGGCTAGCGTTTTACGAGCAGTACTTC
>TRBV30|TRBJ2-5|TRBD2|NA
CASGGAGETQYF
TGTGCCTCGGGGGGGGCGGGAGAGACCCAGTACTTC
>TRBV2|TRBJ1-1|NA|NA
CASSDYGGGTISGRAFF
TGTGCCAGCAGTGATTACGGCGGGGGGACGATATCTGGTAGGGCTTTCTTT
>TRBV7-3|TRBJ1-3|TRBD1|NA
CASSLDRGRLGNTIYF
TGTGCCAGCAGCCTGGACAGGGGGCGGCTAGGAAACACCATATATTTT
>TRBV5-4|TRBJ2-5|NA|NA
CASSSGTIQETQYF
TGTGCCAGCAGCTCCGGGACGATCCAAGAGACCCAGTACTTC
>TRBV5-1|TRBJ2-2|NA|NA
CASSLAEAGELFF
TGCGCCAGCAGCTTGGCCGAGGCCGGGGAGCTGTTTTTT
>TRBV4-3|TRBJ1-5|NA|few
CASSQGRGGNQPQHF
TGCGCCAGCAGCCAAGGTCGAGGGGGCAATCAGCCCCAGCATTTT
>TRBV5-8|TRBJ2-1|TRBD2|NA
CASSLVTSGYNEQFF
TGTGCCAGCAGCTTGGTAACTAGCGGGTACAATGAGCAGTTCTTC
>TRBV2|TRBJ1-6|TRBD1|NA
CASRVDRGNSPLHF
TGTGCCAGCAGGGTGGACAGGGGAAATTCACCCCTCCACTTT
>TRBV6-1|TRBJ1-5|NA|NA
CASSESLHDGRQPQHF
TGTGCCAGCAGTGAATCACTACATGACGGGCGTCAGCCCCAGCATTTT
>TRBV10-1|TRBJ1-6|TRBD1|few
CASGDRVNSPLHF
TGCGCCAGCGGGGACAGGGTGAATTCACCCCTCCACTTT
>TRBV7-8|TRBJ2-7|NA|NA
CASSFERAYEQYF
TGTGCCAGCAGCTTTGAACGGGCCTACGAGCAGTACTTC
>TRBV27|TRBJ2-2|NA|NA
CASSFIRNTGELFF
TGTGCCAGCAGTTTCATCAGGAACACCGGGGAGCTGTTTTTT
>TRBV19|TRBJ1-3|NA|NA
CASNFGRNTIYF
TGTGCCAGCAATTTCGGAAGAAACACCATATATTTT
>TRBV9|TRBJ2-3|NA|NA
CASSGQGTLPDTQYF
TGTGCCAGCAGCGGGCAGGGGACTCTACCAGATACGCAGTATTTT
>TRBV7-2|TRBJ1-2|NA|NA
CASSLSTGDWNGYTF
TGTGCCAGCAGCTTGTCCACGGGGGATTGGAATGGCTACACCTTC
>TRBV4-3|TRBJ1-2|TRBD1|NA
CASSPLGTGGNRGYTF
TGCGCCAGCAGCCCACTGGGGACAGGGGGAAACCGTGGCTACACCTTC
>TRBV7-2|TRBJ2-5|TRBD2|NA
CASSFRLAGATQYF
TGTGCCAGCAGCTTCCGACTAGCGGGGGCGACCCAGTACTTC
>TRBV6-1|TRBJ2-7|NA|once
CASSEAGNYEQYF
TGTGCCAGCAGTGAAGCCGGAAACTACGAGCAGTACTTC
>TRBV13|TRBJ1-2|TRBD1|few
CASSPPRTGRGYTF
TGTGCCAGCAGCCCACCCCGGACAGGGCGAGGCTACACCTTC
>TRBV6-5|TRBJ2-7|NA|NA
CASSYRTTNSYEQYF
TGTGCCAGCAGTTACAGGACAACCAACTCCTACGAGCAGTACTTC
>TRBV18|TRBJ2-7|TRBD2|NA
CASSTTGGAYEQYF
TGTGCCAGCTCTACTACGGGGGGAGCCTACGAGCAGTACTTC
>TRBV7-2|TRBJ2-2|TRBD1|NA
CASSLRQGNTGELFF
TGTGCCAGCAGCTTAAGACAGGGCAACACCGGGGAGCTGTTTTTT
>TRBV29-1|TRBJ1-4|NA|once
CSTGGGATNEKLFF
TGCAGCACAGGAGGCGGAGCAACTAATGAAAAACTGTTTTTT
>TRBV6-1|TRBJ2-1|NA|NA
CASSERGPPRGSNEQFF
TGTGCCAGCAGTGAAAGGGGACCACCGCGAGGTTCCAATGAGCAGTTCTTC
>TRBV10-3|TRBJ1-5|NA|NA
CAISANNQPQHF
TGTGCCATCAGTGCCAACAATCAGCCCCAGCATTTT
>TRBV11-3|TRBJ2-4|TRBD1|once
CASSPGQVGAKNIQYF
TGTGCCAGCAGCCCGGGACAGGTCGGGGCCAAAAACATTCAGTACTTC
>TRBV6-5|TRBJ1-1|TRBD1|NA
CASSYSSSGGDTEAFF
TGTGCCAGCAGTTACTCGAGTTCAGGGGGCGACACTGAAGCTTTCTTT
>TRBV6-5|TRBJ1-1|TRBD1|few
CASSSLTGVTEAFF
TGTGCCAGCAGTTCCCTGACAGGGGTGACTGAAGCTTTCTTT
>TRBV16|TRBJ1-5|NA|few
CASSQDGGNQPQHF
TGTGCCAGCAGCCAAGACGGGGGCAATCAGCCCCAGCATTTT
>TRBV7-2|TRBJ2-7|NA|few
CASSLQAAYEQYF
TGTGCCAGCAGCTTACAAGCGGCCTACGAGCAGTACTTC
>TRBV10-3|TRBJ2-2|TRBD2|NA
CAISGTSGRGPGELFF
TGTGCCATCAGCGGGACTAGCGGGAGAGGGCCCGGGGAGCTGTTTTTT
>TRBV13|TRBJ1-3|NA|NA
CASSLGSWGLGGNTIYF
TGTGCCAGCAGCTTAGGAAGCTGGGGGCTAGGTGGAAACACCATATATTTT
>TRBV2|TRBJ2-7|NA|NA
CASSRNQGAGSYEQYF
TGTGCCAGCAGTCGGAACCAGGGCGCAGGCTCCTACGAGCAGTACTTC
>TRBV11-2|TRBJ2-7|TRBD1|NA
CASSLVAGQGAYEQYF
TGTGCCAGCAGCTTAGTAGCGGGACAGGGGGCCTACGAGCAGTACTTC
>TRBV5-1|TRBJ1-1|TRBD1|once
CASSLAPGQGWTEAFF
TGCGCCAGCAGCTTGGCCCCGGGACAGGGTTGGACTGAAGCTTTCTTT
>TRBV5-1|TRBJ2-7|NA|NA
CASSLTGFYEQYF
TGCGCCAGCAGCCTTACAGGGTTCTACGAGCAGTACTTC
>TRBV18|TRBJ2-7|NA|NA
CASSASGQRYEQYF
TGTGCCAGCTCAGCGTCAGGACAACGCTACGAGCAGTACTTC
>TRBV9|TRBJ2-7|TRBD1|NA
CASSVSGTGDGEQYF
TGTGCCAGCAGCGTATCCGGGACAGGGGATGGCGAGCAGTACTTC